Shown below are 24 T cell receptor beta chains from a single sample sequenced in a study of T cell responses to AZD1222 COVID-19 vaccine. Assay: immunoSEQ multiplex PCR; the TCRdb copy retains only in-frame clones and omits some. The data contain roughly 120,000 clones, approximately 88% of them singletons. The starting material was peripheral blood, obtained on day 0 of AZD1222 vaccination. Receptor source: an adult in good health.

The V call is TRBV24-1, the J call TRBJ2-5; TRBD2 matches 9 bases. The CDR3 totals 17 residues. Germline CDR1 is KGHDR and CDR2 is SFDVKD. Trimming removed 4 bases from V and 5 bases from J; junction bases left unmatched: 13. This CDR3 reads CATSELQAGGRVETQYF. The CDR3 DNA reads TGTGCCACCAGTGAACTACAAGCGGGAGGTAGGGTGGAGACCCAGTACTTC.

A few counts support this clone. This chain connects TRBV18 to TRBJ1-5; a possible D gene is TRBD1 (6 bases). The CDR3 loop spans 14 amino acids. Germline CDR1 KGHSH, CDR2 LQKENI. The germline V and J ends were trimmed by 2 bases and 7 bases, with 12 bases remaining between them. The CDR3 DNA follows: TGTGCCAGCTCACCAGGCGGGGGCCAGCAGCCCCAGCATTTT. Its protein is CASSPGGGQQPQHF.

The CDR3 nucleotides are TGTGCCAGCACCGGGACAGTCGAACTCGGCTACACCTTC. Amino acids: CASTGTVELGYTF. The rearrangement links TRBV25-1 to TRBJ1-2; 7 bases are a match to TRBD1. This CDR3 is built from 13 residues. CDR1 is MGHDK, CDR2 SYGVNS, per germline. With 7 bases clipped from V and 8 bases from J, the junction kept 10 bases outside the gene matches.

This chain joins TRBV7-2 and TRBJ1-5; D not resolved. Germline V gives CDR1 SGHTA, CDR2 FQGNSA. V lost 1 base, J lost 2 bases, and 9 bases lay in between. The CDR3 has 15 amino acids. CDR3 sequence reads: CASSLGQLGNQPQHF. In DNA form, the CDR3 reads TGTGCCAGCAGCTTAGGGCAGTTGGGCAATCAGCCCCAGCATTTT.

This clone appeared a single time. The V and J genes are TRBV4-2 and TRBJ1-4; possibly TRBD1 for D (5 bases). Trimming stripped 1 base from V and 7 bases from J, with 13 bases between. The CDR3 length is 15 residues. The germline V gene encodes CDR1 LGHNA and CDR2 YNFKEQ. DNA for the CDR3: TGTGCCAGCAGCCAAGCGGCAGGGTTTGCTGAAAAACTGTTTTTT. This encodes CASSQAAGFAEKLFF.

The chain uses TRBV6-5 and TRBJ2-1; 7 bases line up with TRBD1. The CDR3 covers 14 residues. V shed 6 bases, J shed 13 bases, and the junction held 15 bases outside the gene matches. Per germline, CDR1 MNHEY and CDR2 SVGAGI. As DNA, the CDR3 is TGTGCCAGCAGCTCAAACCGGGACAGTCAGATCCAGTTCTTC. Amino acids: CASSSNRDSQIQFF.

The chain recombines TRBV28 with TRBJ1-2; D is possibly TRBD1 (6 bases). Germline lookup yields CDR1 MDHEN and CDR2 SYDVKM. V was shortened by 5 bases and J by 13 bases, with 17 bases between the two germline ends. The CDR3 length is 12 residues. The CDR3 DNA reads TGTGCCAGCAGTCACAGGGACACTACGGGCACCTTC. It translates to CASSHRDTTGTF.

The chain recombines TRBV3-1 (or the pseudogene TRBV3-2) with TRBJ1-1; D is unclear. From germline, CDR1 is LGHDT and CDR2 YNNKEL (reference sequence). Trimming removed 10 bases from V and 0 bases from J, with 6 bases in between. The CDR3 spans 11 residues. CDR3 region: CATSMNTEAFF. DNA for the CDR3: TGTGCCACCTCGATGAACACTGAAGCTTTCTTT.

This clone was seen a single time. The gene calls are TRBV24-1 and TRBJ2-2, with a possible D match to TRBD2 (5 bases). The CDR3 has 14 residues. V was cut by 5 bases and J by 3 bases, with 9 bases left in between. Looked up from germline, CDR1 is KGHDR and CDR2 is SFDVKD. The CDR3 loop is CATSVGVDTGELFF. DNA of the CDR3: TGTGCCACCAGTGTCGGGGTGGACACCGGGGAGCTGTTTTTT.

The chain combines TRBV18 with TRBJ2-1; TRBD2 agrees at 11 bases. With V trimmed by 6 bases and J by 4 bases, 5 bases remained unmatched. CDR3 length: 15 amino acids. Germline values: CDR1 KGHSH, CDR2 LQKENI. The CDR3 spells CASSTGTSGYNEQFF. In DNA form, the CDR3 reads TGTGCCAGCTCCACCGGGACTAGCGGATACAATGAGCAGTTCTTC.

This chain links TRBV7-8 with TRBJ1-1; TRBD1 might be the D (5 bases). CDR1 SGHVS and CDR2 FQNEAQ come from the germline V gene. The V end lost 5 bases, the J end lost 5 bases, and 18 bases lay between the germline ends. The length of the CDR3 is 15 residues. CDR3 DNA sequence: TGTGCCAGCAGCCCCGGGACCCCTGGGGAAACTGAAGCTTTCTTT. Its protein product is CASSPGTPGETEAFF.

V gene TRBV19 combines with J gene TRBJ1-5; unclear D gene. The CDR3 sequence is 14 residues long. Trimming took off 7 bases at V and 3 bases at J, with 13 bases between the two ends. Germline V CDR1 and CDR2: LNHDA, SQIVND (reference sequence). As DNA, the CDR3 is TGTGCCAGTACACTTCGAGACCTCAATCAGCCCCAGCATTTT. Translated, it gives CASTLRDLNQPQHF.

The rearrangement links TRBV7-6 to TRBJ2-1; TRBD2 matches 11 bases. The V and J ends lost 2 bases and 0 bases, in that order; junction bases with no gene match: 6. The germline gives CDR1 SGHVS, CDR2 FNYEAQ. The CDR3 runs 18 residues. This CDR3 reads CASSLTLAGGPSYNEQFF. DNA for the CDR3: TGTGCCAGCAGCTTAACCCTAGCGGGGGGACCCTCCTACAATGAGCAGTTCTTC.

The rearrangement joins TRBV6-5 to TRBJ1-6, with TRBD1 identical over 9 bases. CDR1 is MNHEY, CDR2 SVGAGI, per germline. CDR3 length equals 14 residues. The junction had 2 bases not matched to a gene; V was cut back by 2 bases and J by 9 bases. CDR3 region: CASSYGQGPSPLHF. The CDR3 DNA reads as TGTGCCAGCAGTTACGGACAGGGGCCTTCACCCCTCCACTTT.

This chain links TRBV10-3 with TRBJ2-2, with TRBD1 matching 7 bases. The germline gives CDR1 ENHRY, CDR2 SYGVKD. V lost 4 bases, J lost 3 bases, and 5 bases stayed unmatched. The CDR3 has 15 amino acids. In DNA form, the CDR3 reads TGTGCCATCAGTGCGGGGACAGCCGACACCGGGGAGCTGTTTTTT. Its translation: CAISAGTADTGELFF.

This clone was counted once. DNA of the CDR3: TGTGCCACCAGTGATGGATATCAGATGAGCTCCTACAATGAGCAGTTCTTC. Translated: CATSDGYQMSSYNEQFF. The rearrangement joins TRBV24-1 to TRBJ2-1; no firm D call. In germline, CDR1 is KGHDR, CDR2 SFDVKD. The CDR3 covers 17 residues. V dropped 3 bases and J dropped 0 bases, with 14 bases sitting between them.

This clone was found a few times. The chain has TRBV12-3 or TRBV12-4 and TRBJ1-1; D is undetermined. The CDR3 covers 12 residues. The V end lost 3 bases, the J end lost 3 bases, and 5 bases lay between the germline ends. CDR3 nucleotides: TGTGCCAGCAGTTTGTCCTACACTGAAGCTTTCTTT. Translated, it gives CASSLSYTEAFF.

The J gene is TRBJ1-3, the V gene TRBV19, with TRBD1 identical over 8 bases. V shed 10 bases and J 8 bases; nucleotides not matched to a gene: 10. Germline V CDR1 and CDR2: LNHDA, SQIVND (reference sequence). The CDR3 runs to 13 residues. This CDR3 is CATNRGKGDTIYF. The CDR3 DNA is TGTGCCACGAACAGGGGGAAAGGAGACACCATATATTTT. The full variable domain, its missing parts supplied by reference TRBV19 and TRBJ1-3, is DGGITQSPKYLFRKEGQNVTLSCEQNLNHDAMYWYRQDPGQGLRLIYYSQIVNDFQKGDIAEGYSVSREKKESFPLTVTSAQKNPTAFYLCATNRGKGDTIYFGEGSWLTVV.

CDR3 region: CASSPSRQGGNQPQHF. The DNA for the CDR3 is TGTGCCAGCAGCCCCTCCCGACAGGGAGGCAATCAGCCCCAGCATTTT. The V and J genes are TRBV9 and TRBJ1-5; 7 bases are a match to TRBD1. The V segment lost 4 bases and the J segment 2 bases; nucleotides outside the gene matches: 9. CDR1 is SGDLS, CDR2 YYNGEE, per germline. The CDR3 sequence is 16 residues long.

This chain uses TRBV28 with TRBJ1-2; D is ambiguous. CDR1 MDHEN and CDR2 SYDVKM come from the germline V gene. The ends were cut back, 4 bases at V and 4 bases at J, with 10 bases in the middle. This CDR3 region has 13 residues. CDR3 loop: CASSSGKFYGYTF. In nucleotides, the CDR3 is TGTGCCAGCAGTTCAGGCAAATTCTATGGCTACACCTTC.

The V gene is TRBV7-9, the J gene TRBJ2-1, with 9 positions matching TRBD2. The length of the CDR3 is 16 residues. The germline gives CDR1 SEHNR, CDR2 FQNEAQ (reference sequence). The ends lost 1 base at V and 1 base at J; junction bases unmatched: 2. CDR3 amino acids: CASSLVLAGSYNEQFF. The CDR3 nucleotides are TGTGCCAGCAGCTTAGTTCTAGCGGGATCCTACAATGAGCAGTTCTTC.

This clone came up once. J is TRBJ1-5 and V is TRBV12-3 or TRBV12-4; D gene ambiguous. Trimming took 8 bases from V and 5 from J, leaving 13 bases between them. The CDR3 runs 13 residues. The CDR3, as DNA: TGTGCCAGCTCCTGGGCCCATTATCAGCCCCAGCATTTT. Amino acid sequence: CASSWAHYQPQHF.

The chain uses TRBV30 and TRBJ2-7; D not resolved. This CDR3 is built from 13 residues. Germline CDR1 and CDR2: GTSNPN and SVGIG (reference sequence). Trimming shortened V by 3 bases and J by 0 bases, and 9 bases separated the two germline ends. The CDR3 loop reads CAWRRVDSYEQYF. The CDR3 coding sequence is TGTGCCTGGAGACGAGTTGACTCCTACGAGCAGTACTTC.

V gene TRBV6-1 combines with J gene TRBJ2-7; D is ambiguous. This CDR3 spans 13 amino acids. V gave up 1 base and J gave up 2 bases, with 6 bases separating them. The germline gives CDR1 MNHNS, CDR2 SASEGT. CDR3 in amino acids: CASSEGVPYEQYF. The CDR3 nucleotides are TGTGCCAGCAGTGAAGGTGTTCCCTACGAGCAGTACTTC.